Below, 19 T cell receptor beta chains from the same sample are listed, as sequenced in a study of technical replicates of blood from several donors. TCRdb keeps only in-frame clones here, not all; method: immunoSEQ multiplex PCR. Counted here are about 74,000 clones, 70% to 90% occurring once; the ten biggest clones make up 3.5% to 4%. The sample comprised PBMCs. These receptors were obtained from a human donor in good health. Some clones in this sample may be carry-over from other donors' samples.

The chain recombines TRBV13 with TRBJ2-5, with D maybe TRBD1 (5 bases). The CDR3 is made up of 15 amino acids. V lost 4 bases and J 5 bases, leaving 17 bases between the germline ends. Germline V lookup: CDR1 PRHDT, CDR2 FYEKMQ (reference sequence). The CDR3 region has the DNA TGTGCCAGCAGCTCTCAGGGCTACGTTAGGGAGACCCAGTACTTC. Protein product: CASSSQGYVRETQYF.

The chain carries TRBV29-1 and TRBJ2-7; the match to TRBD1 covers 9 bases. CDR3 length: 14 amino acids. Germline V CDR1 and CDR2: SQVTM, ANQGSEA. The V gene end was trimmed by 6 bases and the J gene end by 3 bases; junction bases not matched to a gene: 9. CDR3 loop: CSVDGTGHSYEQYF. CDR3 DNA sequence: TGCAGCGTAGATGGGACAGGGCACAGCTACGAGCAGTACTTC.

This rearrangement joins TRBV6-5 to TRBJ2-5, with 11 positions matching TRBD1. The ends lost 4 bases at V and 4 bases at J; junction bases unmatched: 5. This CDR3 spans 15 amino acids. Germline values: CDR1 MNHEY, CDR2 SVGAGI. CDR3 sequence reads: CASSWDRGTGETQYF. The DNA for the CDR3 is TGTGCCAGCAGTTGGGACAGGGGGACAGGAGAGACCCAGTACTTC.

The genes are TRBV11-3 and TRBJ2-2; maybe TRBD1 (5 bases). The germline V gene has CDR1 SGHNT and CDR2 YENEEA. The CDR3 runs 16 residues. V lost 4 bases and J 4 bases, leaving 16 bases between the germline ends. The CDR3 region has the DNA TGTGCCAGCAGCTATCGACAGTCGCGAGGCACCGGGGAGCTGTTTTTT. Encoded protein: CASSYRQSRGTGELFF.

The J gene is TRBJ1-5, the V gene TRBV18; no clear D gene. The ends were cut back, 4 bases at V and 4 bases at J, with 8 bases in the middle. The germline V gene encodes CDR1 KGHSH and CDR2 LQKENI. There are 13 residues in the CDR3. CDR3 sequence (DNA): TGTGCCAGCTCACTAAGCCGGAATCAGCCCCAGCATTTT. Its protein product is CASSLSRNQPQHF.

This clone was detected only once. V usage is TRBV6-5 and J usage is TRBJ1-1; D is perhaps TRBD1 (5 bases). Germline values: CDR1 MNHEY, CDR2 SVGAGI. The V and J ends lost 5 bases and 5 bases respectively, with 9 bases between them. CDR3 length: 12 amino acids. CDR3: CASSDPGTEAFF. The CDR3 DNA reads as TGTGCCAGCAGTGACCCAGGGACTGAAGCTTTCTTT.

The CDR3, as DNA: TGTGCCAGCAGCTTCGGAGTCACAGCGGGAAAAGAGACCCAGTACTTC. It specifies CASSFGVTAGKETQYF. The gene calls are TRBV7-3 and TRBJ2-5, with 7 nucleotides matching TRBD2. V gave up 3 bases and J gave up 3 bases; unmatched junction bases: 10. Per the germline V gene, CDR1 is SGHTA and CDR2 is FQGTGA. The CDR3 covers 16 residues.

This chain's CDR3 is CARSRTSESDTQYF. DNA for the CDR3: TGCGCCAGGAGCCGGACTAGCGAGTCCGATACGCAGTATTTT. This chain joins TRBV10-2 and TRBJ2-3; 9 positions match TRBD2. Germline assignment: CDR1 WSHSY and CDR2 SAAADI. This CDR3 contains 14 residues. The trim removed 9 bases at V and 6 bases at J, leaving 10 bases unmatched.

The sample holds one count of this clone. The gene calls are TRBV12-5 and TRBJ2-1, with 7 bases fitting TRBD2. With 6 bases clipped from V and 7 bases from J, the junction kept 9 bases outside the gene matches. The CDR3 consists of 14 residues. Germline V gene sequence: CDR1 LGHNT, CDR2 FRNRAP. CDR3 protein: CASGRASGLNEQFF. The CDR3 DNA reads TGTGCTAGTGGGCGGGCTAGCGGATTAAATGAGCAGTTCTTC.

The chain employs TRBV11-1 and TRBJ2-5; 8 bases align to TRBD2. In germline, CDR1 is SGHAT, CDR2 FQDESV (reference sequence). Unmatched junction bases numbered 7, after V lost 5 bases and J lost 2 bases. The CDR3 extends over 15 amino acids. CDR3 coding DNA: TGTGCCAGCAGCAAAGCGGGGGCCAAACAAGAGACCCAGTACTTC. Amino acids: CASSKAGAKQETQYF.

The chain has TRBV6-5 and TRBJ1-2; D is perhaps TRBD1 (6 bases). CDR3 length: 13 amino acids. From germline, CDR1 is MNHEY and CDR2 SVGAGI. Trimming removed 2 bases from V and 7 bases from J, with 11 bases in between. CDR3: CASSYATGGGYTF. The DNA for the CDR3 is TGTGCCAGCAGTTACGCGACAGGTGGTGGCTACACCTTC.

This clone was seen more than once but under ten times. This same CDR3 is encoded by further DNA sequences in the sample. The CDR3 nucleotides read TGCGCCAGCAGCCAAGATCCCGGTACTGACTACGAGCAGTACTTC. Translated: CASSQDPGTDYEQYF. V gene TRBV4-1 combines with J gene TRBJ2-7; D remains ambiguous. CDR3 length equals 15 residues. The ends were cut back, 0 bases at V and 3 bases at J, with 12 bases in the middle. Germline V gene lookup returns CDR1 MGHRA and CDR2 YSYEKL.

V is TRBV19 and J is TRBJ2-7, with 7 bases lining up with TRBD1. V was clipped by 1 base and J by 3 bases; unmatched bases: 3. Germline CDR1 LNHDA, CDR2 SQIVND (reference sequence). The CDR3 has 14 amino acids. The CDR3 DNA sequence: TGTGCCAGTAGTATAGGGAACAGGGGCTACGAGCAGTACTTC. The encoded protein is CASSIGNRGYEQYF.

The chain has TRBV18 and TRBJ1-5, with D maybe TRBD1 (6 bases). Germline CDR1 KGHSH, CDR2 LQKENI. The V and J ends lost 4 bases and 5 bases respectively, with 15 bases between them. CDR3 length: 15 amino acids. CDR3 amino acids: CASSLLGQSHQPQHF. In DNA, the CDR3 is TGTGCCAGCTCACTTCTCGGACAGTCCCATCAGCCCCAGCATTTT. Looking up the rest from reference TRBV18 and TRBJ1-5 gives the full variable domain: NAGVMQNPRHLVRRRGQEARLRCSPMKGHSHVYWYRQLPEEGLKFMVYLQKENIIDESGMPKERFSAEFPKEGPSILRIQQVVRGDSAAYFCASSLLGQSHQPQHFGDGTRLSIL.

The CDR3 region is CASSLGLGSTDTQYF. Written as DNA, the CDR3 is TGTGCCAGCAGCTTGGGACTAGGTTCCACAGATACGCAGTATTTT. This sequence joins TRBV7-2 and TRBJ2-3, with 8 bases aligning to TRBD2. CDR1 is SGHTA, CDR2 FQGNSA, per germline. Trimming removed 3 bases from V and 2 bases from J; junction bases left unmatched: 4. The CDR3 loop spans 15 amino acids.

V is TRBV6-5 and J is TRBJ2-3, with D perhaps matching TRBD2 (6 bases). Germline V CDR1 and CDR2: MNHEY, SVGAGI. V lost 6 bases to trimming and J lost 1 base, with 11 bases between them. The CDR3 consists of 14 residues. The CDR3 DNA reads TGTGCCAGCAGCCCGGACTACCGCACAGATACGCAGTATTTT. Its translation: CASSPDYRTDTQYF.

This chain links TRBV30 with TRBJ2-7; 8 nucleotides align to TRBD1. Looked up from germline, CDR1 is GTSNPN and CDR2 is SVGIG (reference sequence). V lost 2 bases and J lost 5; bases outside the gene matches: 5. The CDR3 spans 13 residues. The CDR3 protein is CAWSTGQGNEQYF. The CDR3 nucleotides are TGTGCCTGGAGTACTGGACAGGGTAACGAGCAGTACTTC.

The chain links TRBV27 to TRBJ1-6; tentative D call: TRBD1 (6 bases). The CDR3 extends over 17 amino acids. The V and J ends lost 3 bases and 0 bases respectively, with 12 bases between them. Looked up from germline, CDR1 is MNHEY and CDR2 is SMNVEV (reference sequence). The CDR3 is CASSFRQASSYNSPLHF. CDR3 bases: TGTGCCAGCAGTTTCCGACAGGCTAGCTCCTATAATTCACCCCTCCACTTT.

This rearrangement joins TRBV11-1 to TRBJ2-2; TRBD1 might be the D (6 bases). CDR3 length: 14 residues. Germline loops: CDR1 SGHAT, CDR2 FQDESV (reference sequence). V was pared by 5 bases and J by 7 bases, with 14 bases between. CDR3 region: CASSPGFRGGELFF. The CDR3, as DNA: TGTGCCAGCAGCCCAGGATTCAGGGGCGGGGAGCTGTTTTTT. The full variable domain, its missing parts supplied by reference TRBV11-1 and TRBJ2-2, is EAEVAQSPRYKITEKSQAVAFWCDPISGHATLYWYRQILGQGPELLVQFQDESVVDDSQLPKDRFSAERLKGVDSTLKIQPAELGDSAMYLCASSPGFRGGELFFGEGSRLTVL.